The 5 T cell receptor beta chains below were found in one sample sequenced in a study of graft-versus-host responses after intestinal transplantation. Sequencing used immunoSEQ multiplex PCR; TCRdb keeps in-frame clones, though not all of them. This sample has 9,100 or so clones, with around 91% found just once. Sequences were derived from PBMCs, sampled approximately 42 days after intestinal transplant. The receptors come from a human patient who received an intestinal transplant, so some T cells may come from the graft donor.

This rearrangement joins TRBV13 to TRBJ1-6; D remains ambiguous. V was trimmed by 4 bases and J by 14 bases, leaving 18 bases between them. The CDR3 spans 14 residues. Per the germline V gene, CDR1 is PRHDT and CDR2 is FYEKMQ (reference sequence). The CDR3 loop reads CASSSGGPVEALHF. In DNA form, the CDR3 reads TGTGCCAGCAGCTCTGGAGGGCCGGTAGAGGCCCTCCACTTT.

The CDR3 is CASSENLWGTDTQYF. The CDR3 DNA is TGTGCCAGCAGTGAAAACTTGTGGGGCACAGATACGCAGTATTTT. The V and J genes are TRBV6-1 and TRBJ2-3; D uncertain. Per germline, CDR1 MNHNS and CDR2 SASEGT. The CDR3 spans 15 residues. Trimming took off 2 bases at V and 1 base at J, with 10 bases between the two ends.

The chain uses TRBV6-6 and TRBJ2-5, with no clear D. Germline V lookup: CDR1 MNHNY, CDR2 SVGAGI (reference sequence). Trimming left V 6 bases short and J 7 bases short, with 12 bases between. This CDR3 spans 12 amino acids. In DNA, the CDR3 is TGTGCCAGCAGACGGGCCCTAGGGACCCAGTACTTC. Amino acids: CASRRALGTQYF.

This chain links TRBV12-5 with TRBJ2-1, with 13 positions matching TRBD2. The junction had 9 bases not matched to a gene; V was cut back by 2 bases and J by 5 bases. The germline V gene encodes CDR1 LGHNT and CDR2 FRNRAP. The CDR3 has 18 residues. In DNA, the CDR3 is TGTGCTAGTGGTTTGTACCGACTAGCGGGAGGCCGGAACAATGAGCAGTTCTTC. Amino acids: CASGLYRLAGGRNNEQFF.

The genes are TRBV2 and TRBJ2-7, with 9 bases identical to TRBD2. The CDR3 has 14 amino acids. CDR1 SNHLY and CDR2 FYNNEI come from the germline V gene. V gave up 7 bases and J gave up 2 bases; unmatched junction bases: 6. Here the CDR3 reads CASIAGAFTYEQYF. The CDR3 DNA reads TGTGCCAGCATAGCGGGGGCCTTTACCTACGAGCAGTACTTC.